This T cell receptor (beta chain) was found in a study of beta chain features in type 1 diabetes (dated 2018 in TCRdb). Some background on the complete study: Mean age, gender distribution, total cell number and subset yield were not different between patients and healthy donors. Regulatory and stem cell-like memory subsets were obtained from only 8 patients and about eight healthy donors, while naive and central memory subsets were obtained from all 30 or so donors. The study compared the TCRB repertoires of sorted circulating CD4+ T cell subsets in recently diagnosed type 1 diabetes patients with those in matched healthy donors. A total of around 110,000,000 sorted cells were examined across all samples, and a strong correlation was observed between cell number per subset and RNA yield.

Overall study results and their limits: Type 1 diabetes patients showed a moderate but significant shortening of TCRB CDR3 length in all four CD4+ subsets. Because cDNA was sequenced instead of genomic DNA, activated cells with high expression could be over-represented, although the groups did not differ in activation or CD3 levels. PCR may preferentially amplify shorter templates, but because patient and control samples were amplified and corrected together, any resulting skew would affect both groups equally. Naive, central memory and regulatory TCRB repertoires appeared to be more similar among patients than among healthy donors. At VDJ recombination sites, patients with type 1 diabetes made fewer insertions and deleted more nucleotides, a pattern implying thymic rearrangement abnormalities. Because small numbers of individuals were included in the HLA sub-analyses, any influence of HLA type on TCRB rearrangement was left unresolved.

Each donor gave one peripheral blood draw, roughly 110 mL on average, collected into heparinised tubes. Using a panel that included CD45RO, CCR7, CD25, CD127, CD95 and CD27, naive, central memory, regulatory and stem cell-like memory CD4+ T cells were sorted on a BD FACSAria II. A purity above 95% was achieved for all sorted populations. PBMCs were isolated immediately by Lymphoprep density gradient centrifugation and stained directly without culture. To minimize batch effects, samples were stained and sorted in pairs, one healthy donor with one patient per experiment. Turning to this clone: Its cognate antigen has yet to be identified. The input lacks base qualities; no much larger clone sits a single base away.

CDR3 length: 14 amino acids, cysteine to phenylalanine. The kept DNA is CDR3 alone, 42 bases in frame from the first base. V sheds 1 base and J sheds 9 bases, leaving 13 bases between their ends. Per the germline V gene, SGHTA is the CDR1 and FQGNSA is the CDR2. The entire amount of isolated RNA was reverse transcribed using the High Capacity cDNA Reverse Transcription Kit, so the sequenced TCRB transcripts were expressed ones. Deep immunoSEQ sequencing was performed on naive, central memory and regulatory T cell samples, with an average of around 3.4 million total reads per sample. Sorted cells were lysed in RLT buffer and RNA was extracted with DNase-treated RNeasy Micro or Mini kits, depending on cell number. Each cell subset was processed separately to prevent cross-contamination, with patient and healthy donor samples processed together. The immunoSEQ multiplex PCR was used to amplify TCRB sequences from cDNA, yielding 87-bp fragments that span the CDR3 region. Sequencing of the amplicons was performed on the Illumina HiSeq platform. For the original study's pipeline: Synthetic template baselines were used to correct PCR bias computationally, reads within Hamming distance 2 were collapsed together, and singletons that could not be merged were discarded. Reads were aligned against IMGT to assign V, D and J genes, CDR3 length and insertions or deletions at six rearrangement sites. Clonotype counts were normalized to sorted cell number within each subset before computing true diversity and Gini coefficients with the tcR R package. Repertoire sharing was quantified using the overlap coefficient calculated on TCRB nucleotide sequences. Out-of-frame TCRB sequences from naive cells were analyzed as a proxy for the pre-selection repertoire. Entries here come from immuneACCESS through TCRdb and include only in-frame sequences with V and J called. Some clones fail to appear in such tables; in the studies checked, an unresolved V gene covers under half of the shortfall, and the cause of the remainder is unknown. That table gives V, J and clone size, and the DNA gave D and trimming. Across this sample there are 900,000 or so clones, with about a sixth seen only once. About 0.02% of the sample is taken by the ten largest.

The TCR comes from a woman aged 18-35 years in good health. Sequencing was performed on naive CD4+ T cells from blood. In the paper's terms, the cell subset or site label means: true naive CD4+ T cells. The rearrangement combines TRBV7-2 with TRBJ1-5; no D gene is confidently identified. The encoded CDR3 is CASSLVADVGPQHF. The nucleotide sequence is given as TGTGCCAGCAGCTTAGTAGCGGATGTGGGGCCCCAGCATTTT.